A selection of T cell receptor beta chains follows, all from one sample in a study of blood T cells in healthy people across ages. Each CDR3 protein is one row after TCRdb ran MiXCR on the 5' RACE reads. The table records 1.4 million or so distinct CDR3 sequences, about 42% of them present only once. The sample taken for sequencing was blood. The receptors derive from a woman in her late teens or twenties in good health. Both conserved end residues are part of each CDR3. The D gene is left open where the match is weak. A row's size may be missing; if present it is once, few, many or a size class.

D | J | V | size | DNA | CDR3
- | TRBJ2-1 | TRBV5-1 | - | TGCGCCAGCAGCTTGGGAGCGGCCCTCAATGAGCAGTTCTTC | CASSLGAALNEQFF
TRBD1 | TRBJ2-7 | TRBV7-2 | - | TGTGCCAGCAGCTCCTGGGACAGGGGAGGCTACGAGCAGTACTTC | CASSSWDRGGYEQYF
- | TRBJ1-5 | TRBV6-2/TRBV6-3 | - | TGTGCCACCTCGGGGGGTATGAGTAATCAGCCCCAGCATTTT | CATSGGMSNQPQHF
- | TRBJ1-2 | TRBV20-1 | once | TGCAGTGCCATGCGTGGGCAGACCTATGGCTACATCTTC | CSAMRGQTYGYIF
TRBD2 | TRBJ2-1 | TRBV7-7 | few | TGTGCTAGCAGCTTCCACGGGGGGGCCTACAATGAGCAGTTCTTC | CASSFHGGAYNEQFF
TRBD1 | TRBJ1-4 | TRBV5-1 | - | TGCGCCAGTCCGAGCGGGACAGGGCTCACTGGGAATGAAAAACTGTTTTTT | CASPSGTGLTGNEKLFF
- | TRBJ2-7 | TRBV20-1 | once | TGCAGTGCTAGCACCTTGAGCCTAAACAATGAGCAGTACTTC | CSASTLSLNNEQYF
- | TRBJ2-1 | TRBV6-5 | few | TGTGCCAGCAGTGAGGGGACCCCCTCCTACAATGAGCAGTTCTTC | CASSEGTPSYNEQFF
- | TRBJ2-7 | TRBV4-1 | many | TGCGCCAGCAGCCAAGGACAGCACTCCTACGAGCAGTACTTC | CASSQGQHSYEQYF
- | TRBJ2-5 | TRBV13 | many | TGTGCCAGCAGCTTAAGGGGAGACGGGGGCCAAGAGACCCAGTACTTC | CASSLRGDGGQETQYF
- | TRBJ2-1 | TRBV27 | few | TGTGCCAGCAGTCTGGGACACAACTACAATGAGCAGTTCTTC | CASSLGHNYNEQFF
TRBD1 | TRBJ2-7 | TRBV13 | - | TGTGCCAGCAGCTTAGGGGGGGTTGGACAGGGCTACGAGCAGTACTTC | CASSLGGVGQGYEQYF
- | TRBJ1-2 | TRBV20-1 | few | TGCAGTGCCCCACAGTATAACTATGGCTACACCTTC | CSAPQYNYGYTF
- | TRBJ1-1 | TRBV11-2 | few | TGTGCCAGCAGCTTAGTCTTTAGGGGGAACACTGAAGCTTTCTTT | CASSLVFRGNTEAFF
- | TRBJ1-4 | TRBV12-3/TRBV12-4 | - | TGTGCCAGCAGCACCAACGGAGAAAAACTGTTTTTT | CASSTNGEKLFF
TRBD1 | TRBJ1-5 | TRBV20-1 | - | TGCAGTGCCCCGGACAGGCGGACGAGCCATCAGCCCCAGCATTTT | CSAPDRRTSHQPQHF
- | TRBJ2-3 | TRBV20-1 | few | TGCAGTGCTAGAGATCCAGCGAAGGGCCCAGATACGCAGTATTTT | CSARDPAKGPDTQYF
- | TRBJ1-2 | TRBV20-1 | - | TGCAGTGCAGCTACAGGGAACTATGGCTACACCTTC | CSAATGNYGYTF
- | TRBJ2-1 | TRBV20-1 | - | TGCAGTGCTAGCAGGGTTACTGAGCAGTTCTTC | CSASRVTEQFF
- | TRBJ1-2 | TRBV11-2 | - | TGTGCCAGCAGCTTAGTCAAATTGGGGCAGGACAAATCCAACTATGGCTACACCTTC | CASSLVKLGQDKSNYGYTF
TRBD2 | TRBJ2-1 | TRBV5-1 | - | TGCGCCAGCAAATGGACTAGCCGGTTCTTC | CASKWTSRFF
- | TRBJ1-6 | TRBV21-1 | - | TGTGCCAGCAGCAAAGGGGACCGGGACCCCCGAGCACCCCTCCACTTT | CASSKGDRDPRAPLHF
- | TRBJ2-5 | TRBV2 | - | TGTGCCAGCAGTGTGGGGACCCAGTACTTC | CASSVGTQYF
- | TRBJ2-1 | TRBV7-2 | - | TGTGCCAACAGCTACGAGTGGGGGTCTTACAATGAGCAGTTCTTC | CANSYEWGSYNEQFF
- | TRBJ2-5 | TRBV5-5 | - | TGTGCCAGCAGCACCGACAGCGGAGGGACCCAGTACTTC | CASSTDSGGTQYF
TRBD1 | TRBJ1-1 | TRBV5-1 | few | TGCGCCAGCAGCCGGGACAGCTTAGTAATGAACACTGAAGCTTTCTTT | CASSRDSLVMNTEAFF
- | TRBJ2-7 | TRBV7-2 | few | TGTGCCAGCAGCTCCGTAGGAGGACCCTACGAGCAGTACTTC | CASSSVGGPYEQYF
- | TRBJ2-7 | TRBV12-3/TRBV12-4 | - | TGTGCCAGCAGGCTCAACCCCTCCTACGAGCAGTACTTC | CASRLNPSYEQYF
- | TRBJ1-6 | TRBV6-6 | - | TGTGCCAGCAGTTACGGTGGCAGGAAGGGGACACCCCTCCACTTT | CASSYGGRKGTPLHF
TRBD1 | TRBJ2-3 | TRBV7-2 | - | TGTGCCAGCAGCTTGGTGACAGGGTTCTCAGATACGCAGTATTTT | CASSLVTGFSDTQYF
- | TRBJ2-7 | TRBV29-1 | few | TGCAGCGTTGATTGGGGTAGCTACGAGCAGTACTTC | CSVDWGSYEQYF
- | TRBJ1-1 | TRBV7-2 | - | TGTGCCAGCAGCTTAGTGGGCTGGACGAACACTGAAGCTTTCTTT | CASSLVGWTNTEAFF
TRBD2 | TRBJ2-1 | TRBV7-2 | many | TGTGCCAGCAGCTTAGGGGGGGGCTCCTACAATGAGCAGTTCTTC | CASSLGGGSYNEQFF
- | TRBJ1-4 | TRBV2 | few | TGTGCCAGCAAGAGGGCCGCGGGGCATGAAAAACTGTTTTTT | CASKRAAGHEKLFF
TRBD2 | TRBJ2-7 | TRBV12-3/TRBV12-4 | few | TGTGCCAGCAGTCCGACTAGCGGGGGTTTCGAGCAGTACTTC | CASSPTSGGFEQYF
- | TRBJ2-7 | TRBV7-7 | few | TGTGCTAGCAGCTTAAGTACGGGGGACGAGCAGTACTTC | CASSLSTGDEQYF
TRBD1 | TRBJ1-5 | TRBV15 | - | TGTGCCACCAGCGGGGACAGGCACTATCAGCCCCAGCATTTT | CATSGDRHYQPQHF
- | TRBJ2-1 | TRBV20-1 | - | TGCAGTGGGAGCCAGGGGCGTTTACGGGAGACCCAGTTCTTC | CSGSQGRLRETQFF
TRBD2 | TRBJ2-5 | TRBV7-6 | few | TGTGCCAGCAGCCTGGGACTAGCGGGTAGCCAAGAGACCCAGTACTTC | CASSLGLAGSQETQYF
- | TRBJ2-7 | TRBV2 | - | TGTGCCACCACACCACCTTCTAGCATCTACGAGCAGTACTTC | CATTPPSSIYEQYF
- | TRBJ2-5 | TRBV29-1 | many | TGCAGCGTTGAAGTTAGGGCAAACCAAGAGACCCAGTACTTC | CSVEVRANQETQYF
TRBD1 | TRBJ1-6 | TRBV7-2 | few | TGTGCCAGCAAAAGGGACAGGGGGGATTCACCCCTCCACTTT | CASKRDRGDSPLHF
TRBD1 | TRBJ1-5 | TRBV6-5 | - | TGTGCCAGCAGTATACAGGGGGCTCAGCCCCAGCATTTT | CASSIQGAQPQHF
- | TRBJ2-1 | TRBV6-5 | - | TGTGCCAGCACCGGGGTCCATGAGCAGTTCTTC | CASTGVHEQFF
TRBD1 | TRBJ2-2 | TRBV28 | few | TGTGCCAGCAGTTTTCCTGGACAGGGTTTTCGAACGAACACCGGGGAGCTGTTTTTT | CASSFPGQGFRTNTGELFF